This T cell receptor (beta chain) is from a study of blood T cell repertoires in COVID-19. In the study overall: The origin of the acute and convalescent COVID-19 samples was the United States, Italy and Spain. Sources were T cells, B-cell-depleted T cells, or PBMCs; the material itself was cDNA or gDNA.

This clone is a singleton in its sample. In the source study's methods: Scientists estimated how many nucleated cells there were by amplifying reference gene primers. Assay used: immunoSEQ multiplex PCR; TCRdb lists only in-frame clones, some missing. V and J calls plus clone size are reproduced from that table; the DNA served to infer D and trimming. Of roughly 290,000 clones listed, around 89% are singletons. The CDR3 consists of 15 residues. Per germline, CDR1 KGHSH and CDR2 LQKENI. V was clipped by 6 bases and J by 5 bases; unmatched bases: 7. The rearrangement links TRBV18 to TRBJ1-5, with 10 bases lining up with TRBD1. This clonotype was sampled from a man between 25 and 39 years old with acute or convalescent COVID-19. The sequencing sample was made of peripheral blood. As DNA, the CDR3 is TGTGCCAGCTCCTACGGACAGGGGGTCGATCAGCCCCAGCATTTT. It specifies CASSYGQGVDQPQHF.